This note documents a single TCR beta chain sequence. Its cognate antigen is unknown. V dropped 6 bases and J dropped 9 bases, with 10 bases sitting between them. CDR3 length equals 11 residues. The germline gives CDR1 SGHRS, CDR2 YFSETQ. Some clones are missing from TCRdb's copy, which holds only in-frame ones; the method was immunoSEQ multiplex PCR. The sample contains 100,000 to 120,000 clones, just under 95% of which appear only once. The data belong to a study of graft-versus-host responses after intestinal transplantation. Overall study: Tacrolimus plus steroids were given to all recipients for two to three years, preceded by anti-thymocyte globulin induction.

Study findings and constraints: There were GvH clones found in recipient marrow, and some of them appeared first in ileum or blood.

This sample comprised unstimulated CD8+ T cells sorted from spleen or lymph node cells, obtained before intestinal transplant. This clonotype originated in a human donor who received an intestinal transplant. This chain links TRBV5-1 with TRBJ2-1; no firm D call. The CDR3 bases are TGCGCCAGCACTTCTCGTGGTGAGCAGTTCTTC. Encoded protein: CASTSRGEQFF. The entire variable domain, with the rest obtained from reference TRBV5-1 and TRBJ2-1, is as follows: KAGVTQTPRYLIKTRGQQVTLSCSPISGHRSVSWYQQTPGQGLQFLFEYFSETQRNKGNFPGRFSGRQFSNSRSEMNVSTLELGDSALYLCASTSRGEQFFGPGTRLTVL.